A selection of T cell receptor beta chains follows, all from one sample in a study of T-cell reconstitution after alpha-beta-depleted transplantation in children. TCRdb passed the PCR reads through MiXCR, listing each CDR3 protein once. The profile shows approximately 650,000 distinct CDR3 sequences, about 12% of them singletons. Sample: PBMCs, taken before TCRalphabeta/CD19-depleted stem cell transplant. The receptors were sampled from a girl aged 2-10 years with congenital amegakaryocytic thrombocytopenia, due to receive a stem cell transplant. Both conserved end residues are part of each CDR3. D genes are given only for firm matches. A clone size is listed for some rows: how often the clone was seen (once, few, many), or a class if it is expanded.

V	J	size	D	CDR3	DNA
TRBV20-1	TRBJ1-1	many	NA	CSARFGRSFRNTEAFF	TGCAGTGCTAGATTCGGCAGAAGCTTTCGGAACACTGAAGCTTTCTTT
TRBV10-3	TRBJ2-7	many	NA	CAISESNSHEQYF	TGTGCCATCAGTGAGTCGAATTCCCACGAGCAGTACTTC
TRBV4-1	TRBJ1-4	NA	NA	CASSQGSSNEKLFF	TGCGCCAGCAGCCAAGGGAGTTCTAATGAAAAACTGTTTTTT
TRBV2	TRBJ2-5	many	TRBD1	CASTNRGRKTQYF	TGTGCCAGTACCAACAGGGGGCGGAAGACCCAGTACTTC
TRBV7-8	TRBJ2-3	many	NA	CASSSLISTDTQYF	TGTGCCAGCAGCTCCTTGATTAGCACAGATACGCAGTATTTT
TRBV29-1	TRBJ2-3	many	TRBD2	CSVVAGVDTQYF	TGCAGCGTTGTAGCGGGGGTGGATACGCAGTATTTT
TRBV7-9	TRBJ2-1	many	NA	CASSLWRREPYNEQFF	TGTGCCAGCAGCTTATGGCGACGGGAGCCATACAATGAGCAGTTCTTC
TRBV5-1	TRBJ2-7	few	NA	CASRGEAGVYEQYF	TGCGCCAGCAGGGGAGAGGCAGGGGTCTACGAGCAGTACTTC
TRBV29-1	TRBJ2-7	many	NA	CSVAAEKYEQYF	TGCAGCGTTGCGGCAGAGAAATACGAGCAGTACTTC
TRBV5-1	TRBJ2-1	few	TRBD2	CASSSGTSGWDEQFF	TGCGCCAGCAGCTCCGGGACTAGCGGATGGGATGAGCAGTTCTTC
TRBV14	TRBJ2-5	few	NA	CASSQGDKGTQYF	TGTGCCAGCAGCCAGGGAGACAAGGGGACCCAGTACTTC
TRBV5-1	TRBJ2-1	NA	TRBD1	CASSLAVGTGGYNEQFF	TGCGCCAGCAGCTTGGCCGTAGGGACAGGAGGCTACAATGAGCAGTTCTTC
TRBV20-1	TRBJ2-2	many	TRBD1	CSARLSPRDRGKSGELFF	TGCAGTGCTAGATTATCCCCGAGGGACAGGGGTAAATCCGGGGAGCTGTTTTTT
TRBV12-3/TRBV12-4	TRBJ1-2	NA	NA	CASKGAGAGNYGYTF	TGTGCCAGCAAAGGGGCGGGTGCTGGAAACTATGGCTACACCTTC
TRBV20-1	TRBJ2-7	many	NA	CSARDLYEQYF	TGCAGTGCTAGAGACCTGTACGAGCAGTACTTC
TRBV5-1	TRBJ2-4	few	NA	CASSARWGRNIQYF	TGCGCCAGCAGCGCAAGATGGGGGCGAAACATTCAGTACTTC
TRBV5-1	TRBJ2-1	many	TRBD2	CASTTAGYNEQFF	TGCGCCAGCACCACAGCGGGATACAATGAGCAGTTCTTC
TRBV19	TRBJ1-3	NA	NA	CASSIGTGAGNTIYF	TGTGCCAGTAGTATTGGGACGGGGGCTGGAAACACCATATATTTT
TRBV20-1	TRBJ2-3	few	TRBD2	CSAHFPGLVPTDTQYF	TGCAGTGCTCACTTCCCGGGACTAGTGCCCACAGATACGCAGTATTTT
TRBV20-1	TRBJ2-3	many	NA	CSALDYFGPSTDTQYF	TGCAGTGCTTTAGACTATTTTGGGCCCAGCACAGATACGCAGTATTTT
TRBV29-1	TRBJ2-7	NA	TRBD2	CSVVIGTSVYEQYF	TGCAGCGTTGTCATCGGGACTAGTGTCTACGAGCAGTACTTC
TRBV20-1	TRBJ2-5	many	TRBD2	CSAHSGRETQYF	TGCAGTGCTCATAGCGGGAGGGAGACCCAGTACTTC
TRBV4-1	TRBJ2-3	NA	TRBD2	CASSQTTSGSADTQYF	TGCGCCAGCAGCCAAACGACTAGCGGGAGCGCAGATACGCAGTATTTT
TRBV7-2	TRBJ2-3	few	TRBD2	CASSSGLAGAADTQYF	TGTGCCAGCAGCTCGGGACTAGCGGGAGCTGCAGATACGCAGTATTTT
TRBV29-1	TRBJ1-3	few	NA	CSASPFTGNTIYF	TGCAGCGCTTCCCCGTTTACTGGAAACACCATATATTTT
TRBV20-1	TRBJ2-2	many	NA	CSARGTGTGELFF	TGCAGTGCTAGAGGGACTGGCACCGGGGAGCTGTTTTTT
TRBV12-3/TRBV12-4	TRBJ2-7	many	NA	CASSPGVYEQYF	TGTGCCAGCAGCCCAGGCGTGTACGAGCAGTACTTC
TRBV20-1	TRBJ2-4	many	NA	CSARDPLAKNIQYF	TGCAGTGCTAGAGATCCCCTAGCCAAAAACATTCAGTACTTC
TRBV7-9	TRBJ1-1	many	NA	CASSLPEMNTEAFF	TGTGCCAGCAGCTTACCAGAGATGAACACTGAAGCTTTCTTT
TRBV15	TRBJ2-1	few	NA	CATSTEPRGNEQFF	TGTGCCACCAGCACCGAACCTAGGGGCAATGAGCAGTTCTTC
TRBV7-7	TRBJ2-3	NA	NA	CASSLGDLFTDTQYF	TGTGCCAGCAGCTTAGGGGACCTTTTCACAGATACGCAGTATTTT
TRBV5-1	TRBJ2-1	many	TRBD1	CASSSTGGNYNEQFF	TGCGCCAGCAGCTCGACAGGGGGCAACTACAATGAGCAGTTCTTC
TRBV30	TRBJ1-2	NA	NA	CAWSVGTALDGYTF	TGTGCCTGGAGTGTTGGAACAGCCCTCGACGGCTACACCTTC
TRBV12-3/TRBV12-4	TRBJ2-2	few	NA	CASSPGARPNTGELFF	TGTGCCAGCAGCCCCGGGGCGCGCCCGAACACCGGGGAGCTGTTTTTT
TRBV20-1	TRBJ1-1	few	TRBD1	CSARGDRANLGWSEAFF	TGCAGTGCTAGAGGGGACAGGGCTAACCTGGGGTGGTCAGAAGCTTTCTTT
TRBV29-1	TRBJ2-3	few	NA	CSVELEPPEMDTQYF	TGCAGCGTGGAACTAGAGCCCCCAGAGATGGATACGCAGTATTTT
TRBV2	TRBJ2-3	NA	NA	CASSGVDTQYF	TGTGCCAGCAGTGGGGTAGATACGCAGTATTTT
TRBV5-4	TRBJ2-3	NA	NA	CASSSPLGTSTDTQYF	TGTGCCAGCAGCTCGCCATTGGGCACTAGCACAGATACGCAGTATTTT
TRBV11-2	TRBJ2-1	few	TRBD2	CASSSFGTSGTSYNEQFF	TGTGCCAGCAGCTCTTTCGGGACTAGCGGGACTTCCTACAATGAGCAGTTCTTC
TRBV11-2	TRBJ2-2	NA	NA	CASSPLDANTGELFF	TGTGCCAGCAGCCCCTTGGACGCGAACACCGGGGAGCTGTTTTTT
TRBV10-2	TRBJ2-3	few	NA	CASSELSSGTDTQYF	TGCGCCAGCAGTGAGTTGTCTTCAGGCACAGATACGCAGTATTTT
TRBV4-1	TRBJ2-5	few	NA	CASSQVKVIQETQYF	TGCGCCAGCAGCCAAGTCAAGGTGATCCAAGAGACCCAGTACTTC
TRBV28	TRBJ2-1	many	NA	CASSSPYQGDEQFF	TGTGCCAGCAGTTCCCCCTACCAGGGCGATGAGCAGTTCTTC
TRBV7-9	TRBJ1-1	few	NA	CASSLGPPEAFF	TGTGCCAGCAGCTTAGGACCCCCTGAAGCTTTCTTT
TRBV5-1	TRBJ2-1	many	TRBD1	CASSLSTLLTGAGYNEQFF	TGCGCCAGCAGCTTGTCCACTCTCCTGACAGGGGCGGGCTACAATGAGCAGTTCTTC
TRBV19	TRBJ2-5	NA	TRBD1	CASRTRGQGPGTQYF	TGTGCCAGTAGGACCCGAGGACAGGGACCAGGTACCCAGTACTTC
TRBV5-5	TRBJ2-3	once	TRBD2	CASSLGLREGPTDTQYF	TGTGCCAGCAGCTTGGGTTTGCGGGAGGGCCCCACAGATACGCAGTATTTT
TRBV5-6	TRBJ2-3	NA	NA	CASTSSDTQYF	TGTGCCAGCACCTCATCAGATACGCAGTATTTT
TRBV5-5	TRBJ1-1	NA	NA	CASSFPTDSAGTEAFF	TGTGCCAGCAGCTTCCCAACCGACAGCGCGGGGACTGAAGCTTTCTTT
TRBV20-1	TRBJ2-1	few	NA	CSGSGLAGEQFF	TGCAGTGGAAGTGGGCTAGCCGGCGAGCAGTTCTTC
TRBV7-8	TRBJ1-3	many	TRBD1	CASSLPGQGIGNTIYF	TGTGCCAGCAGCTTACCCGGACAGGGAATAGGGAACACCATATATTTT
TRBV19	TRBJ1-1	few	TRBD1	CASRRATGRGNTEAFF	TGTGCCAGTCGAAGAGCGACAGGGAGGGGGAACACTGAAGCTTTCTTT
TRBV20-1	TRBJ2-2	many	TRBD1	CSAPGGLDTGELFF	TGCAGTGCTCCAGGGGGTCTGGACACCGGGGAGCTGTTTTTT